Listed below are T cell receptor beta chains from one sample, sequenced in a study of identical twins. TCRdb passed the 5' RACE reads through MiXCR, listing each CDR3 protein once. Of 450,000 to 650,000 distinct CDR3 sequences detected, 9.6% appear once; the ten largest clones hold around 3.1%. The sample was also linked to a second study, of yellow fever vaccine responses in identical twins.

The sample taken for sequencing was PBMCs. These receptors all come from a woman aged 18-29 years in good health. CDR3s include the opening cysteine and the closing phenylalanine or tryptophan. D genes are given only for firm matches. Clone size is stated in some rows and not others, as once, few, many or a class when expanded.

d_call: -; v_call: TRBV29-1; clone_size: -; j_call: TRBJ1-2; cdr3_nt: TGCAGCGTTGAATCCCGGGACACCTTGGGGTATGGCTACACCTTC; cdr3_aa: CSVESRDTLGYGYTF
d_call: -; v_call: TRBV6-5; clone_size: many; j_call: TRBJ2-6; cdr3_nt: TGTGCCAGCAGTTACTCAGGACTACCCACCTCTGGGGCCAACGTCCTGACTTTC; cdr3_aa: CASSYSGLPTSGANVLTF
d_call: -; v_call: TRBV29-1; clone_size: -; j_call: TRBJ2-1; cdr3_nt: TGCAGCGTTGACCTAGGACAGTCCTACAATGAGCAGTTCTTC; cdr3_aa: CSVDLGQSYNEQFF
d_call: TRBD1; v_call: TRBV7-3; clone_size: -; j_call: TRBJ2-3; cdr3_nt: TGTGCCAGCAGCAAAGGGACAGCTAGCACAGATACGCAGTATTTT; cdr3_aa: CASSKGTASTDTQYF
d_call: TRBD1; v_call: TRBV28; clone_size: -; j_call: TRBJ1-3; cdr3_nt: TGTGCCAGCAGTTTATTAAAGGGGGCTGGCTCTGGAAACACCATATATTTT; cdr3_aa: CASSLLKGAGSGNTIYF
d_call: TRBD1; v_call: TRBV29-1; clone_size: many; j_call: TRBJ2-5; cdr3_nt: TGCAGCGTTGTGACAGGGAAGATGGAGACCCAGTACTTC; cdr3_aa: CSVVTGKMETQYF
d_call: -; v_call: TRBV20-1; clone_size: -; j_call: TRBJ1-5; cdr3_nt: TGCAGTGCTAGAGATACCAGGGTTGTTCAGCCCCAGCATTTT; cdr3_aa: CSARDTRVVQPQHF
d_call: TRBD2; v_call: TRBV10-3; clone_size: many; j_call: TRBJ2-3; cdr3_nt: TGTGCCATCAGTGGCTTCCCGGGACTAGGGGGCACAGATACGCAGTATTTT; cdr3_aa: CAISGFPGLGGTDTQYF
d_call: TRBD1; v_call: TRBV28; clone_size: few; j_call: TRBJ2-7; cdr3_nt: TGTGCCAGCAGAACACAGGGGGTTCGGTACGAGCAGTACTTC; cdr3_aa: CASRTQGVRYEQYF
d_call: TRBD2; v_call: TRBV29-1; clone_size: -; j_call: TRBJ2-1; cdr3_nt: TGCAGCGTTGAAGTGCCCCGGGAGGGGGGGAATGAGCAGTTCTTC; cdr3_aa: CSVEVPREGGNEQFF
d_call: TRBD1; v_call: TRBV6-4; clone_size: few; j_call: TRBJ2-7; cdr3_nt: TGTGCCAGCAGGGAGCTCCCGGGACAGAACTGGAAACAAAATACCTACGAGCAGTACTTC; cdr3_aa: CASRELPGQNWKQNTYEQYF
d_call: -; v_call: TRBV4-3; clone_size: many; j_call: TRBJ2-3; cdr3_nt: TGCGCCAGCAGCCAAGGGTCATCCGATACGCAGTATTTT; cdr3_aa: CASSQGSSDTQYF
d_call: -; v_call: TRBV20-1; clone_size: few; j_call: TRBJ2-1; cdr3_nt: TGCAGTGCTAGAGATCTGGCTAGGGGTCTGCGGAATGAGCAGTTCTTC; cdr3_aa: CSARDLARGLRNEQFF
d_call: TRBD1; v_call: TRBV25-1; clone_size: -; j_call: TRBJ2-1; cdr3_nt: TGTGCCAGCAGTGAAGATAGACAGGGTAACAATGAGCAGTTCTTC; cdr3_aa: CASSEDRQGNNEQFF